This TCR beta chain was sequenced in a study of CD8+ T cells in alopecia areata (dated 2018 in TCRdb). Describing the broader study: Treated patients were enrolled in an open-label pilot trial of oral tofacitinib, 5 to 10 mg twice daily, for moderate-to-severe alopecia areata. The RNA source kit depended on sample type: the PAXgene miRNA kit for fixed scalp, the miRNeasy kit for PBMCs, and the RNeasy kit for mouse skin. Biopsies were taken from tofacitinib-treated patients at baseline and again at 4 and 24 weeks into treatment, and several of those patients also had a later scalp biopsy. Tofacitinib was given for 6 to 18 months, followed by 6 months of follow-up off drug to assess delayed response and recurrence. On the human side, TCRbeta sequencing was run on scalp tissue and on sorted CD4+ and CD8+ peripheral blood T cells from healthy controls and from alopecia areata patients with either patchy or totalis/universalis disease. Scalp clonality was compared across normal scalp (n=4), patchy alopecia areata scalp (n=8), and alopecia totalis/universalis scalp (n=8). For the treated patients, the SALT score, which quantifies what percentage of scalp surface area is affected, served as the measure of disease severity. In both human patients and the C3H/HeJ mouse model, the study applied high-throughput TCRbeta sequencing to look at T cell clonal expansion in alopecia areata. TCRbeta CDR3 regions were amplified by immunoSEQ multiplex PCR using 35 Vbeta forward and 13 Jbeta reverse primers. The study at large found these results: Higher clonality and more expanded CD8+ clones were observed in lesional scalp than in normal scalp, particularly in alopecia totalis/universalis, a finding suggestive of antigenic drive. During tofacitinib treatment, many expanded lesional clones remained in scalp and blood, and this persistence may partly explain relapse after treatment is stopped. With tofacitinib, both scalp clonality and the number of expanded CD8+ clones among the top 100 scalp clones went down significantly. Unlike mouse skin, which is dominated by gammadelta T cells, normal human skin has resident alphabeta T cells that are also sequenced, and this complicates analysis of the scalp TCR repertoire. TCR sequences shared between patients were less clear than in mice, possibly partly because of HLA diversity in the patient population. Because the treated cohort was small and included a single nonresponder, larger studies are needed to assess links between baseline CD8+ expansion and response.

About this clone: What this receptor recognizes is not known. Base qualities are not recorded, but no much larger clone differs from it by a single base.

The sample's time point label, in plain terms: roughly 24 weeks on oral tofacitinib. What this sample's treatment or condition label stands for: oral pan-JAK inhibitor, 5-10 mg twice daily. Peripheral blood and lesional scalp punch biopsies were obtained from patients with alopecia areata. PBMCs were separated by density centrifugation and stained for CD3, CD4 and CD8, after which CD4+ and CD8+ T cells were sorted on a FACSAria. The library relied on the immunoSEQ multiplex PCR assay. To provide template for TCR sequencing, every sample had RNA extracted and reverse transcribed into cDNA. First-strand cDNA was synthesized with SuperScript III using a 2:1 mix of oligo-dT and random hexamers. A synthetic immune receptor repertoire was used to assess amplification bias, and residual bias was removed computationally. Per the source publication's procedure: Raw reads were preprocessed for error removal, and CDR3 was defined according to IMGT conventions as running from the conserved cysteine to phenylalanine. To get clonality, Shannon entropy was normalized by log2 of the number of productive unique TCRs and the result was subtracted from 1. CD4 or CD8 identity of scalp clones was inferred by cross-referencing scalp TCRbeta sequences with sorted blood CD4 and CD8 repertoires. Drawn from immuneACCESS, this table holds only the in-frame rearrangements with V and J called that TCRdb kept. Clones are partly lost; checked studies trace under half to an unresolved V gene and leave the rest unexplained. V, J and clone size are those of that table, while D and trimming were read from the DNA. The table for this sample lists some 180,000 clones; around half of them were counted only once. The top ten clones comprise roughly a tenth of the sample.

The CDR1 and CDR2 encoded by the germline V gene (reference sequence) are GTSNPN and SVGIG. V is reduced by 4 bases and J by 1 base, leaving a spacing of 7 bases between them. Taken from cysteine to phenylalanine, the CDR3 has 12 residues. Only CDR3 DNA remains: 36 bases, in frame from the first base. The sequence came from a human donor with alopecia areata. Rearrangement joined TRBV30 to TRBJ1-1, with the identity of the D gene unclear. Source: CD8+ T cells sorted from blood, taken at week 24, from a patient treated with tofacitinib. The CDR3 region: CAWNLENTEAFF. The DNA reads as follows: TGTGCCTGGAACTTAGAGAACACTGAAGCTTTCTTT.